The 30 T cell receptor beta chains below come from one sample, sequenced in a study of human T cells and chemical hapten exposure (dated by TCRdb to about 2021). What this sample's time point label stands for: patch test 1, 2 weeks after DPC sensitization. The sample's treatment or condition label, decoded: therapeutic diphenylcyclopropenone sensitization with weekly scalp DPC. The library was prepared using RACE. Instrument on record: NextSeq 500. The public sequencing data were trimmed at Q25 with fastp and processed into clonotypes with MiXCR by TCRdb, which kept only in-frame beta chains. Each record represents a unique CDR3 protein, reported with the most common genes and DNA among its rows. This sample lists around 380,000 distinct CDR3 sequences; approximately 5.1% were detected once. The top ten hold approximately 2.3% of the sample. The sequencing used whole blood, collected in connection with sensitization to the hapten diphenylcyclopropenone (DPC). These receptors came from a woman between 45 and 60 years old with alopecia areata. Some clones in this sample may be carry-over from other donors' samples.

The gene calls are TRBV7-9 and TRBJ2-7; D is tentatively TRBD1 or TRBD2 (5 bases each). V lost 6 bases to trimming and J lost 5 bases, with 20 bases between them. The CDR3 loop spans 15 amino acids. Germline V gene lookup returns CDR1 SEHNR and CDR2 FQNEAQ (reference sequence). CDR3 residues: CASRDRWGSANEQYF. CDR3 nucleotides: TGTGCCAGCAGGGACCGGTGGGGGTCTGCCAACGAGCAGTACTTC.

This clonotype was seen at least ten times. In DNA form, the CDR3 reads TGTGCCAGCAGCCTCAAGGGAGGAGGGGAGCTGTTTTTT. Encoded protein: CASSLKGGGELFF. The rearrangement links TRBV14 to TRBJ2-2; maybe TRBD2 (6 bases). The V gene lost 4 bases and the J gene lost 8 bases, with 11 bases spanning the gap. The CDR3 spans 13 residues. Germline-derived CDR1 and CDR2 are SGHDN and FVKESK.

The sample holds many counts of this clonotype. The rearrangement joins TRBV5-1 to TRBJ1-6; no clear D. The CDR3 runs 18 residues. The V end lost 4 bases, the J end lost 2 bases, and 19 bases lay between the germline ends. Germline V gene data show CDR1 as SGHRS and CDR2 as YFSETQ. CDR3: CASSPLPQTSTYNSPLHF. DNA for the CDR3: TGCGCCAGCAGCCCCCTCCCACAGACCAGTACCTATAATTCACCCCTCCACTTT.

The table lists this clonotype with many counts. The chain employs TRBV7-6 and TRBJ1-6; the D gene is possibly TRBD1 (5 bases). Germline V gene sequence: CDR1 SGHVS, CDR2 FNYEAQ. There are 14 residues in the CDR3. Trimming shortened V by 4 bases and J by 10 bases, and 14 bases separated the two germline ends. The CDR3 DNA follows: TGTGCCAGCAGCTCGACAGTTTTCCAATCACCCCTCCACTTT. Protein sequence: CASSSTVFQSPLHF.

The chain links TRBV12-3 or TRBV12-4 to TRBJ1-4, with 9 bases that match TRBD1. V lost 6 bases and J lost 7; bases outside the gene matches: 6. This CDR3 has 14 residues. The CDR3, as DNA: TGTGCCAGCAGGACAGGGGGGGGAGGTGAAAAACTGTTTTTT. It is translated as CASRTGGGGEKLFF.

This clonotype was counted a few times. This rearrangement joins TRBV6-2 or TRBV6-3 to TRBJ2-5; a weak D match, TRBD2 (6 bases). The CDR3 extends over 14 amino acids. Trimming left V 8 bases short and J 2 bases short, with 15 bases between. The germline CDR1 and CDR2 sequences are MNHEY and SVGEGT. The CDR3 loop is CASRRDPSQETQYF. The CDR3 region has the DNA TGTGCCAGCCGGAGGGACCCCTCTCAAGAGACCCAGTACTTC.

The J gene is TRBJ1-6, the V gene TRBV6-1; D gene uncertain. The V gene's germline CDR1 is MNHNS and CDR2 SASEGT. V lost 0 bases and J lost 7, with 10 bases in between. The CDR3 length is 15 residues. The CDR3 protein is CASSEAFSFNSPLHF. CDR3 DNA: TGTGCCAGCAGTGAAGCCTTCAGTTTCAATTCACCCCTCCACTTT.

The chain has TRBV28 and TRBJ1-4, with D possibly matching TRBD1 (5 bases). CDR3 length equals 13 residues. The V gene lost 5 bases and the J gene lost 6 bases, with 10 bases spanning the gap. CDR1 and CDR2 (germline): MDHEN, SYDVKM. CDR3 in amino acids: CASSNRFDEKLFF. In DNA, the CDR3 is TGTGCCAGCAGTAACAGGTTTGATGAAAAACTGTTTTTT.

The gene calls are TRBV9 and TRBJ1-5, with TRBD1 identical over 7 bases. This CDR3 region has 19 residues. V was pared by 0 bases and J by 1 base, with 13 bases of the junction left unmatched. CDR1 and CDR2 (germline): SGDLS, YYNGEE. The CDR3 here is CASSVEQGSSRMSNQPQHF. DNA for the CDR3: TGTGCCAGCAGCGTAGAACAGGGGTCTAGCCGGATGAGCAATCAGCCCCAGCATTTT.

Only a few counts were recorded for this clonotype. The V and J genes are TRBV6-6 and TRBJ1-4; no definite D call. This CDR3 contains 17 residues. Germline V gene sequence: CDR1 MNHNY, CDR2 SVGAGI (reference sequence). Trimming left V 0 bases short and J 0 bases short, with 11 bases between. The CDR3 bases are TGTGCCAGCAGTTACTCGAGTACGGTTGCAACTAATGAAAAACTGTTTTTT. This encodes CASSYSSTVATNEKLFF.

This clonotype was seen a handful of times. The genes are TRBV6-1 and TRBJ1-4, with D unresolved. The CDR3 extends over 13 amino acids. The germline gives CDR1 MNHNS, CDR2 SASEGT. With 3 bases removed from V and 8 bases from J, the gap between germline ends came to 10 bases. DNA for the CDR3: TGTGCCAGCAGTGATGAGTGGGAGGAAAAACTGTTTTTT. Translated: CASSDEWEEKLFF.

This clonotype has ten or more counts. V and J are TRBV11-3 and TRBJ2-3, with 10 bases aligning to TRBD2. The V and J ends lost 5 bases and 2 bases, in that order; junction bases with no gene match: 7. The CDR3 runs to 16 residues. The germline V gene has CDR1 SGHNT and CDR2 YENEEA. CDR3: CASSKRTSGSTDTQYF. The CDR3 DNA sequence: TGTGCCAGCAGCAAGCGGACTAGCGGATCCACAGATACGCAGTATTTT.

The CDR3 here is CASSTTSGEQYF. The CDR3 DNA follows: TGCGCCAGCAGCACGACTAGCGGGGAGCAGTACTTC. The J gene is TRBJ2-7, the V gene TRBV5-1, with 10 bases matching TRBD2. V lost 4 bases and J lost 7; bases outside the gene matches: 2. Germline loops: CDR1 SGHRS, CDR2 YFSETQ. The CDR3 runs to 12 residues.

This clonotype was observed a few times. This rearrangement joins TRBV15 to TRBJ2-7, with 8 bases identical to TRBD1. The CDR3 has 15 residues. Germline V CDR1 and CDR2: LNHNV, YYDKDF (reference sequence). With 0 bases clipped from V and 6 bases from J, the junction kept 7 bases outside the gene matches. The chain's CDR3 is CATSRDGQGRGEQYF. The DNA of the CDR3 is TGTGCCACCAGCAGAGATGGACAGGGACGAGGCGAGCAGTACTTC.

This clonotype was picked up many times. J is TRBJ2-3 and V is TRBV10-2; D call uncertain. This CDR3 has 14 amino acids. Trimming took 4 bases from V and 4 from J, leaving 12 bases between them. The germline V gene has CDR1 WSHSY and CDR2 SAAADI. CDR3 protein: CASSGWTNSDTQYF. The CDR3 DNA is TGCGCCAGCAGTGGCTGGACCAACTCAGATACGCAGTATTTT.

The chain combines TRBV28 with TRBJ2-7; D gene unclear. This CDR3 is built from 12 residues. Germline values: CDR1 MDHEN, CDR2 SYDVKM. V was trimmed by 4 bases and J by 4 bases, leaving 8 bases between them. The CDR3: CASSSVKYEQYF. The DNA of the CDR3 is TGTGCCAGCAGTTCAGTAAAGTACGAGCAGTACTTC.

A few counts support this clonotype. The chain carries TRBV6-6 and TRBJ2-1, with D perhaps TRBD2 (5 bases). The CDR3 runs 13 residues. Germline V gene sequence: CDR1 MNHNY, CDR2 SVGAGI (reference sequence). Trimming pared 2 bases from V and 7 bases from J, leaving 9 bases between. The CDR3 nucleotides are TGTGCCAGCAGTTACGAGGTAGCGAATGAGCAGTTCTTC. Its translation is CASSYEVANEQFF.

There are many counts of this clonotype. The chain links TRBV20-1 to TRBJ1-5, with 9 bases fitting TRBD1. This CDR3 has 13 residues. Germline V CDR1 and CDR2: DFQATT, SNEGSKA (reference sequence). V was clipped by 5 bases and J by 6 bases; unmatched bases: 5. This chain's CDR3 is CSAHDRGSQPQHF. CDR3 DNA: TGCAGTGCTCATGACAGGGGGAGTCAGCCCCAGCATTTT.

The rearrangement uses TRBV10-3 and TRBJ2-1, with TRBD2 matching over 11 bases. Germline V CDR1 and CDR2: ENHRY, SYGVKD. This CDR3 has 16 residues. V trimming: 0 bases; J trimming: 6 bases; junction bases outside the gene matches: 4. Here the CDR3 reads CAISESSGRVSNEQFF. The DNA for the CDR3 is TGTGCCATCAGTGAGTCTAGCGGGAGGGTAAGCAATGAGCAGTTCTTC.

This clonotype showed up many times. The CDR3 DNA reads TGTGCCAGCAGTTTCTCGACAGGGTCTACCTTTAACTATGGCTACACCTTC. Its translation: CASSFSTGSTFNYGYTF. The chain recombines TRBV28 with TRBJ1-2; the match to TRBD1 covers 7 bases. Trimming cost V 3 bases and J 1 base; bases outside gene matches: 11. The CDR3 has 17 amino acids. Germline values: CDR1 MDHEN, CDR2 SYDVKM.

This clonotype was recorded a few times. V gene TRBV7-2 combines with J gene TRBJ2-3; D remains ambiguous. In germline, CDR1 is SGHTA, CDR2 FQGNSA. This CDR3 has 12 residues. Deletions cut 8 bases from V and 1 base from J, with 7 bases between. The CDR3 coding sequence is TGTGCCAGCCGCCACGGCACAGATACGCAGTATTTT. This gives the protein CASRHGTDTQYF.

This chain uses TRBV12-3 or TRBV12-4 with TRBJ1-5; D is unclear. Deletions cut 8 bases from V and 2 bases from J, with 16 bases between. CDR3 length: 15 residues. The CDR3 nucleotides read TGTGCCAGCGCCCCGTTTTCTCGGGGCAATCAGCCCCAGCATTTT. It codes for CASAPFSRGNQPQHF.

This clonotype was picked up many times. This chain connects TRBV7-9 to TRBJ1-3; 8 bases line up with TRBD1. Germline-derived CDR1 and CDR2 are SEHNR and FQNEAQ (reference sequence). The CDR3 runs 13 residues. V lost 6 bases to trimming and J lost 7 bases; unmatched junction nucleotides: 5. CDR3 region: CASSTGQGNTIYF. The CDR3 coding sequence is TGTGCCAGCAGTACCGGACAGGGTAACACCATATATTTT.

This clonotype was observed many times. This sequence joins TRBV7-9 and TRBJ2-5; 11 bases are shared with TRBD2. V lost 1 base and J lost 5; bases outside the gene matches: 12. This CDR3 is 18 amino acids long. Germline CDR1 is SEHNR and CDR2 is FQNEAQ (reference sequence). The CDR3 DNA is TGTGCCAGCAGCTTAGTCCCCCTGACTAGCGGGGCCGGGGAGACCCAGTACTTC. It codes for CASSLVPLTSGAGETQYF.

This clonotype appeared many times. The V gene is TRBV29-1, the J gene TRBJ1-2; possibly TRBD1 for D (5 bases). Trimming cost V 2 bases and J 8 bases, with 12 bases left between them. Germline V CDR1 and CDR2: SQVTM, ANQGSEA. CDR3 size: 12 residues. The CDR3, as DNA: TGCAGCGTTGAACGAGGGGTGGAGGGCTACACCTTC. Translating it yields CSVERGVEGYTF.

This clonotype appeared many times. The CDR3 region is CSVESGAGETQYF. The CDR3 region has the DNA TGCAGCGTTGAAAGTGGGGCAGGGGAGACCCAGTACTTC. The V call is TRBV29-1, the J call TRBJ2-5, with TRBD1 as a possible D gene (5 bases). V lost 2 bases to trimming and J lost 5 bases, with 12 bases between them. The germline gives CDR1 SQVTM, CDR2 ANQGSEA. CDR3 size: 13 residues.

This clonotype was counted ten times or more. This chain links TRBV5-1 with TRBJ1-2; tentatively, D is TRBD1 (6 bases). CDR1 SGHRS and CDR2 YFSETQ come from the germline V gene. Trimming pared 4 bases from V and 2 bases from J, leaving 9 bases between. The CDR3 runs to 13 residues. The CDR3 is CASSGDTNYGYTF. As DNA, the CDR3 is TGCGCCAGCAGCGGGGACACCAACTATGGCTACACCTTC.

In this sample, this clonotype turned up a few times. V and J are TRBV5-1 and TRBJ1-1; TRBD1 aligns across 8 bases. V trimming: 3 bases; J trimming: 4 bases; junction bases outside the gene matches: 8. CDR1 and CDR2 from the germline V gene are SGHRS and YFSETQ. The CDR3 spans 15 residues. This CDR3 reads CASSWQGAYGTEAFF. CDR3 DNA: TGCGCCAGCAGCTGGCAGGGGGCGTACGGCACTGAAGCTTTCTTT.

This clonotype was recorded at least ten times. The chain recombines TRBV29-1 with TRBJ2-1; D is undetermined. The V end lost 2 bases, the J end lost 3 bases, and 11 bases lay between the germline ends. This CDR3 region has 14 residues. Germline values: CDR1 SQVTM, CDR2 ANQGSEA. The DNA for the CDR3 is TGCAGCGTTGAAATTGTGGGGAACTACAATGAGCAGTTCTTC. Amino acid sequence: CSVEIVGNYNEQFF.

In this sample, this clonotype turned up many times. The rearrangement links TRBV20-1 to TRBJ1-1, with 7 bases fitting TRBD1. Germline V gives CDR1 DFQATT, CDR2 SNEGSKA (reference sequence). The CDR3 loop spans 13 amino acids. The trim removed 6 bases at V and 8 bases at J, leaving 12 bases unmatched. The DNA for the CDR3 is TGCAGTGCCAAAACAGGGGCCGCGGAGGAAGCTTTCTTT. It codes for CSAKTGAAEEAFF.